The 30 T cell receptor beta chains below come from one sample, sequenced in a study of response to subunit inactivated influenza vaccine (dated by TCRdb to 2017 to 2018). Library prep was done by RT-PCR. The run used an Illumina HiSeq 2500. Through fastp at Q25 and MiXCR, TCRdb rebuilt clones from the public reads, retaining in-frame beta chains. Identical CDR3 proteins give one entry, which carries the most common genes and DNA. The sample contains just under 550,000 distinct CDR3 sequences, under 30% of them found a single time. The top ten clonotypes cover approximately 2.9% of the sample. The sample was also linked to a second study, of T cells expressing NK-cell markers. The second investigation adds: 5'RACE template switching, by which a universal primer site and unique molecular identifiers were added, was used to make TCR beta cDNA libraries.

Source: CD4+ T cells sorted from PBMCs, taken 11 to 12 days after vaccination. The receptors stem from a man aged 45-60 years who received an inactivated influenza vaccine. Donor details come from another sample of the same person, matched by shared clones.

V is TRBV5-1 and J is TRBJ2-2, with 7 nucleotides matching TRBD1. J lost 3 bases, V lost 0 bases, and 11 bases had no gene match. This CDR3 region has 18 residues. Germline lookup yields CDR1 SGHRS and CDR2 YFSETQ. The CDR3 DNA reads as TGCGCCAGCAGCTTGGCACCGAATTACAGGGGAGACACCGGGGAGCTGTTTTTT. Translating gives CASSLAPNYRGDTGELFF.

The table lists this clonotype with a few counts. The chain employs TRBV7-6 and TRBJ2-7; a weak D match, TRBD1 (6 bases). V was pared by 1 base and J by 5 bases, with 9 bases between. The CDR3 has 13 residues. Germline CDR1 reads SGHVS; CDR2 reads FNYEAQ. DNA for the CDR3: TGTGCCAGCAGCTTAGAGGCAGGGGACGAGCAGTACTTC. Residues: CASSLEAGDEQYF.

The chain carries TRBV27 and TRBJ1-4; weak D call: TRBD1 (5 bases). V lost 0 bases and J lost 8, with 13 bases in between. This CDR3 has 15 residues. The germline V gene encodes CDR1 MNHEY and CDR2 SMNVEV (reference sequence). This chain's CDR3 is CASSLSPRVGEKLFF. For the CDR3, the DNA is TGTGCCAGCAGTTTATCGCCCAGGGTTGGCGAAAAACTGTTTTTT.

This clonotype was seen repeatedly, ten times or more. The V call is TRBV29-1, the J call TRBJ2-3; the match to TRBD2 covers 9 bases. J was trimmed by 3 bases and V by 6 bases; bases with no gene match: 10. The CDR3 loop spans 15 amino acids. Germline-derived CDR1 and CDR2 are SQVTM and ANQGSEA. The CDR3 here is CSVRGTSTRTDTQYF. The DNA for the CDR3 is TGCAGCGTACGCGGGACTAGCACAAGGACAGATACGCAGTATTTT.

The CDR3 nucleotides are TGTGCCAGCAGCCAACTAGCGGGGGTTGAAAGGGGCACAGATACGCAGTATTTT. This gives the protein CASSQLAGVERGTDTQYF. V gene TRBV4-2 combines with J gene TRBJ2-3; 10 bases are a match to TRBD2. The CDR3 totals 18 residues. The germline V gene encodes CDR1 LGHNA and CDR2 YNFKEQ. V lost 2 bases and J lost 1; bases outside the gene matches: 9.

This clonotype has only a few counts. The chain combines TRBV20-1 with TRBJ2-5, with 11 bases fitting TRBD2. Trimming at V came to 5 bases and at J to 5 bases, leaving 10 bases not matched to a gene. The V gene's germline CDR1 is DFQATT and CDR2 SNEGSKA (reference sequence). The CDR3 is 15 residues long. Written as DNA, the CDR3 is TGCAGTGCTCGGCCGTCACTAGCGGGGGAGGAGACCCAGTACTTC. Its protein product is CSARPSLAGEETQYF.

The sample holds a few counts of this clonotype. The V gene is TRBV5-1, the J gene TRBJ2-6; tentatively, D is TRBD1 (6 bases). The CDR3 is 15 amino acids. Germline assignment: CDR1 SGHRS and CDR2 YFSETQ. With 5 bases removed from V and 0 bases from J, the gap between germline ends came to 9 bases. The CDR3 region is CASRWTVSGANVLTF. CDR3 DNA sequence: TGCGCCAGCAGGTGGACAGTCTCTGGGGCCAACGTCCTGACTTTC.

This chain connects TRBV19 to TRBJ1-5; D is possibly TRBD1 (5 bases). The CDR3 length is 14 residues. Germline CDR1 and CDR2: LNHDA and SQIVND (reference sequence). V was cut by 6 bases and J by 6 bases, with 15 bases left in between. CDR3 sequence (DNA): TGTGCCAGTAGCGGAGGGGTAGGAGCTCAGCCCCAGCATTTT. Its protein is CASSGGVGAQPQHF.

This chain connects TRBV30 to TRBJ1-1, with a weak D call TRBD1 (6 bases). Germline loops: CDR1 GTSNPN, CDR2 SVGIG (reference sequence). This CDR3 is 14 amino acids long. The ends were cut back, 2 bases at V and 4 bases at J, with 14 bases in the middle. The CDR3 protein is CAWSRGAMGTEAFF. CDR3 bases: TGTGCCTGGAGTCGGGGGGCTATGGGCACTGAAGCTTTCTTT.

This clonotype turned up a few times. The rearrangement uses TRBV7-6 and TRBJ2-1; possible D gene TRBD2, 5 bases. The CDR3 spans 15 residues. V was shortened by 2 bases and J by 6 bases, with 14 bases between the two germline ends. Germline V CDR1 and CDR2: SGHVS, FNYEAQ. CDR3 region: CASSLRGREVNEQFF. The DNA of the CDR3 is TGTGCCAGCAGCTTACGAGGGAGAGAAGTCAATGAGCAGTTCTTC.

The chain couples TRBV7-9 to TRBJ2-3; the match to TRBD2 covers 8 bases. Trimming removed 1 base from V and 2 bases from J; junction bases left unmatched: 5. Germline-derived CDR1 and CDR2 are SEHNR and FQNEAQ (reference sequence). The length of the CDR3 is 16 residues. Here the CDR3 reads CASSLVFSGITDTQYF. In nucleotides, the CDR3 is TGTGCCAGCAGCTTAGTGTTTAGCGGGATCACAGATACGCAGTATTTT.

V and J are TRBV20-1 and TRBJ2-5, with D perhaps matching TRBD1 or TRBD2 (5 bases each). V shed 0 bases and J shed 4 bases, with 9 bases lying between them. CDR3 size: 13 residues. Germline values: CDR1 DFQATT, CDR2 SNEGSKA (reference sequence). This CDR3 is CSARDGGRETQYF. For the CDR3, the DNA is TGCAGTGCTAGAGATGGGGGAAGAGAGACCCAGTACTTC.

The V call is TRBV12-3 or TRBV12-4, the J call TRBJ2-7; D is perhaps TRBD1 (7 bases). Trimming pared 5 bases from V and 6 bases from J, leaving 20 bases between. The CDR3 consists of 15 residues. The CDR3 sequence: CASSLQSGGYSEQYF. The CDR3 DNA reads TGTGCCAGCAGTCTACAATCAGGGGGGTATAGCGAGCAGTACTTC.

The sample holds a few counts of this clonotype. The V gene is TRBV5-1, the J gene TRBJ2-5; D remains ambiguous. V gave up 2 bases and J gave up 2 bases, with 10 bases separating them. Germline values: CDR1 SGHRS, CDR2 YFSETQ. This CDR3 region has 14 residues. The CDR3 spells CASSFYRTQETQYF. The CDR3 region has the DNA TGCGCCAGCAGCTTCTACAGAACGCAAGAGACCCAGTACTTC.

Here the CDR3 DNA reads TGTGCCAGCAGCTTAAGGTCAGGGGAAGGCTACACCTTC. This sequence encodes CASSLRSGEGYTF. The chain links TRBV7-8 to TRBJ1-2; perhaps TRBD1 as D (6 bases). V gave up 2 bases and J gave up 8 bases, with 12 bases separating them. The CDR3 consists of 13 residues. Looked up from germline, CDR1 is SGHVS and CDR2 is FQNEAQ.

This clonotype appeared a few times. The J gene is TRBJ1-1, the V gene TRBV18, with D unclear. Germline lookup yields CDR1 KGHSH and CDR2 LQKENI. The CDR3 contains 15 residues. The V and J ends lost 2 bases and 0 bases respectively, with 10 bases between them. CDR3 amino acids: CASSPSVQLNTEAFF. CDR3 bases: TGTGCCAGCTCACCATCCGTACAGCTGAACACTGAAGCTTTCTTT.

This clonotype was counted a few times. The genes are TRBV10-3 and TRBJ1-2; the match to TRBD1 covers 8 bases. Germline V lookup: CDR1 ENHRY, CDR2 SYGVKD. J gave up 4 bases and V 3 bases, and 7 bases lay outside the gene matches. The CDR3 sequence is 15 residues long. The CDR3 region is CAISDKAGGRYGYTF. CDR3 sequence (DNA): TGTGCCATCAGTGATAAGGCAGGGGGCCGCTATGGCTACACCTTC.

The CDR3 is CAIRGLAGAESSTDTQYF. The DNA of the CDR3 is TGTGCCATCAGGGGACTAGCGGGGGCCGAATCTAGCACAGATACGCAGTATTTT. V usage is TRBV10-3 and J usage is TRBJ2-3; 14 nucleotides agree with TRBD2. V lost 6 bases, J lost 0 bases, and 8 bases stayed unmatched. The CDR3 is 18 amino acids. Germline V gene lookup returns CDR1 ENHRY and CDR2 SYGVKD.

J is TRBJ2-3 and V is TRBV28; no clear D. Trimming shortened V by 8 bases and J by 1 base, and 10 bases separated the two germline ends. Germline CDR1 is MDHEN and CDR2 is SYDVKM. The CDR3 contains 13 residues. CDR3 residues: CASQALGTDTQYF. Written as DNA, the CDR3 is TGTGCCAGCCAAGCGTTGGGCACAGATACGCAGTATTTT.

The chain uses TRBV28 and TRBJ2-7, with D possibly matching TRBD1 (5 bases). In germline, CDR1 is MDHEN, CDR2 SYDVKM. Trimming took off 4 bases at V and 0 bases at J, with 10 bases between the two ends. This CDR3 is 14 amino acids long. CDR3 in DNA: TGTGCCAGCAGTTCCGCGACAGCCTCCTACGAGCAGTACTTC. Translation gives CASSSATASYEQYF.

A few counts support this clonotype. The chain uses TRBV10-3 and TRBJ2-1; 8 bases fit TRBD2. The CDR3 has 13 residues. Per the germline V gene, CDR1 is ENHRY and CDR2 is SYGVKD. J was trimmed by 5 bases and V by 6 bases; bases with no gene match: 3. This chain's CDR3 is CAIRMTSDNEQFF. The CDR3 DNA reads TGTGCCATCAGGATGACTAGCGACAATGAGCAGTTCTTC.

This chain joins TRBV28 and TRBJ1-5; no clear D gene. Trimming pared 0 bases from V and 2 bases from J, leaving 11 bases between. The CDR3 has 16 residues. Germline CDR1 reads MDHEN; CDR2 reads SYDVKM. CDR3 residues: CASSLWRVSGNQPQHF. DNA for the CDR3: TGTGCCAGCAGTTTATGGCGCGTCTCAGGCAATCAGCCCCAGCATTTT.

This clonotype has just a few counts. The chain has TRBV6-2 or TRBV6-3 and TRBJ1-1; 10 bases line up with TRBD1. V gave up 6 bases and J gave up 11 bases; unmatched junction bases: 12. The CDR3 is made up of 14 amino acids. The germline gives CDR1 MNHEY, CDR2 SVGEGT. This chain's CDR3 is CASRSQTGTGAAFF. The CDR3 coding sequence is TGTGCCAGCAGGTCTCAAACCGGGACAGGGGCCGCTTTCTTT.

The table lists this clonotype with a few counts. V and J are TRBV2 and TRBJ2-7; TRBD1 matches 7 bases. J was trimmed by 0 bases and V by 6 bases; bases with no gene match: 11. The CDR3 spans 16 residues. Germline V gene data show CDR1 as SNHLY and CDR2 as FYNNEI. The CDR3 protein is CASRRDSTLSSYEQYF. CDR3 in DNA: TGTGCCAGCAGGAGGGACAGTACTCTGAGCTCCTACGAGCAGTACTTC.

This clonotype was counted at least ten times. The chain carries TRBV3-1 and TRBJ2-2; 13 bases map to TRBD2. CDR1 LGHDT and CDR2 YNNKEL come from the germline V gene (reference sequence). The V segment lost 3 bases and the J segment 4 bases; nucleotides outside the gene matches: 8. The CDR3 is 18 amino acids. CDR3 protein: CASSHTGTSGVGTGELFF. DNA for the CDR3: TGTGCCAGCAGCCACACCGGGACTAGCGGGGTGGGCACCGGGGAGCTGTTTTTT.

This clonotype was counted a few times. The chain has TRBV12-3 or TRBV12-4 and TRBJ2-2; D assignment may be TRBD1 or TRBD2 (6 bases each). The CDR3 is 15 amino acids. Trimming took 2 bases from V and 6 from J, leaving 13 bases between them. The CDR3 reads CASSLSFGGPGELFF. The CDR3, as DNA: TGTGCCAGCAGTTTATCTTTTGGGGGGCCCGGGGAGCTGTTTTTT.

The chain has TRBV7-2 and TRBJ2-1, with TRBD1 matching 7 bases. From germline, CDR1 is SGHTA and CDR2 FQGNSA. Trimming took 5 bases from V and 0 from J; bases not matched to a gene: 4. This CDR3 is built from 15 residues. The CDR3 region is CASSLDRNSYNEQFF. The CDR3 DNA follows: TGTGCCAGCAGCCTGGACAGGAACTCCTACAATGAGCAGTTCTTC.

CDR3 amino acids: CASSFGRSSYNEQFF. The CDR3 region has the DNA TGTGCCAGCAGCTTTGGCCGGAGCTCCTACAATGAGCAGTTCTTC. The chain joins TRBV5-8 to TRBJ2-1; D is ambiguous. V gave up 2 bases and J gave up 0 bases, with 9 bases separating them. The CDR3 consists of 15 residues. Germline V gene data show CDR1 as SGHTS and CDR2 as YDEGEE.

This clonotype was seen a handful of times. V and J are TRBV2 and TRBJ1-4; D is unclear. The CDR3 has 13 amino acids. Per germline, CDR1 SNHLY and CDR2 FYNNEI. Trimming pared 5 bases from V and 8 bases from J, leaving 12 bases between. The CDR3 bases are TGTGCCAGCAGTAAGACCGCGGGGGAAAAACTGTTTTTT. This sequence encodes CASSKTAGEKLFF.

This sequence joins TRBV5-1 and TRBJ2-2; TRBD1 might be the D (5 bases). The CDR3 is made up of 14 amino acids. V gave up 3 bases and J gave up 5 bases, with 11 bases separating them. The germline CDR1 and CDR2 sequences are SGHRS and YFSETQ. CDR3 region: CASSWQGRTGELFF. The CDR3 coding sequence is TGCGCCAGCAGCTGGCAGGGAAGGACCGGGGAGCTGTTTTTT.